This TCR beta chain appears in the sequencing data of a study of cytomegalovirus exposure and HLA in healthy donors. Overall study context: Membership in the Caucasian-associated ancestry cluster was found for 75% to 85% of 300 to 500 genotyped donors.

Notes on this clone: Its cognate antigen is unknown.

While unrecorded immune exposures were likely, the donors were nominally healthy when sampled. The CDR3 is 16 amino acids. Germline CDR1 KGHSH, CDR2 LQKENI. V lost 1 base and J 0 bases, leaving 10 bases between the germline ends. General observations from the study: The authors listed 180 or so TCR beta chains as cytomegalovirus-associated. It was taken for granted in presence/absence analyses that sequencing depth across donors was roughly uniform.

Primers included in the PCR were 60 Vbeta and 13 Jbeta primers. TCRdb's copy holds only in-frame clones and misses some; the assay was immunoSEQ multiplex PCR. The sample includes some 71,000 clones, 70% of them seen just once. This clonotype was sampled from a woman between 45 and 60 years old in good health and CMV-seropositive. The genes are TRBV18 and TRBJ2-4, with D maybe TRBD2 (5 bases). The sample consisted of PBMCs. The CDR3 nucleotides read TGTGCCAGCTCACCACAGGGAGCAATAGCCAAAAACATTCAGTACTTC. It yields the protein CASSPQGAIAKNIQYF.